This T cell receptor (beta chain) was captured in a study of CD8 T cells in ankylosing spondylitis. Generation of TCR beta libraries employed quantitative 5'-RACE incorporating molecular barcodes. One entry per CDR3 protein, called by TCRdb with MiXCR from the 5' RACE reads. This sample has 150,000 or so distinct CDR3 sequences, with roughly 34% found just once. The junction had 7 bases not matched to a gene; V was cut back by 5 bases and J by 0 bases. This CDR3 is 16 amino acids long. Sequencing input: synovial fluid, either unsorted or a sorted T cell fraction (not recorded which). This TCR derives from a male donor with ankylosing spondylitis. V usage is TRBV12-3 or TRBV12-4 and J usage is TRBJ2-1, with 7 positions matching TRBD2. CDR3 sequence reads: CASSGASGSSYNEQFF. CDR3 DNA: TGTGCCAGCAGTGGGGCTAGCGGAAGCTCCTACAATGAGCAGTTCTTC.